The 23 T cell receptor beta chains below were found in one sample sequenced in a study of blood T cell repertoires in COVID-19. Sequencing used immunoSEQ multiplex PCR; TCRdb keeps in-frame clones, though not all of them. The sample records more than 200,000 clones, more than 80% being singletons. Sequencing was carried out using PBMCs or T cells enriched from blood (not recorded which). The receptors come from a man aged 55 to 70 who had recovered from COVID-19.

J is TRBJ1-6 and V is TRBV7-3, with 8 bases lining up with TRBD1. The CDR3 extends over 19 amino acids. J gave up 0 bases and V 0 bases, and 7 bases lay outside the gene matches. CDR1 is SGHTA, CDR2 FQGTGA, per germline. The CDR3 DNA sequence: TGTGCCAGCAGCTTAACGACAGCCGGACAGGGCTCCTATAATTCACCCCTCCACTTT. Its protein product is CASSLTTAGQGSYNSPLHF.

J is TRBJ1-4 and V is TRBV19, with 8 bases lining up with TRBD1. V lost 3 bases to trimming and J lost 8 bases; unmatched junction nucleotides: 11. The germline gives CDR1 LNHDA, CDR2 SQIVND (reference sequence). The CDR3 length is 16 residues. The DNA for the CDR3 is TGTGCCAGTAGTATGTCCCCGACAGGGGTCTGGGAAAAACTGTTTTTT. Amino acid sequence: CASSMSPTGVWEKLFF. Supplemented by reference TRBV19 and TRBJ1-4, the full variable domain reads DGGITQSPKYLFRKEGQNVTLSCEQNLNHDAMYWYRQDPGQGLRLIYYSQIVNDFQKGDIAEGYSVSREKKESFPLTVTSAQKNPTAFYLCASSMSPTGVWEKLFFGSGTQLSVL.

The chain combines TRBV29-1 with TRBJ2-1, with D maybe TRBD2 (6 bases). V lost 1 base and J 8 bases, leaving 6 bases between the germline ends. Germline CDR1 reads SQVTM; CDR2 reads ANQGSEA. The CDR3 is 11 residues long. The CDR3 region has the DNA TGCAGCGTTGAAGGGGACTATGAGCAGTTCTTC. Protein sequence: CSVEGDYEQFF.

The rearrangement links TRBV14 to TRBJ2-7; TRBD2 agrees at 7 bases. Germline V gives CDR1 SGHDN, CDR2 FVKESK. Trimming at V came to 1 base and at J to 11 bases, leaving 5 bases not matched to a gene. The CDR3 has 12 amino acids. The CDR3 here is CASSQVGGVEYF. The DNA of the CDR3 is TGTGCCAGCAGCCAAGTGGGAGGGGTAGAGTACTTC.

This clone was recorded a few times. V gene TRBV18 combines with J gene TRBJ2-5; D possibly corresponds to TRBD1 (5 bases). V dropped 3 bases and J dropped 2 bases, with 10 bases sitting between them. The CDR3 loop spans 14 amino acids. The germline CDR1 and CDR2 sequences are KGHSH and LQKENI. CDR3 sequence (DNA): TGTGCCAGCTCACCCGACAGTTATCAAGAGACCCAGTACTTC. This gives the protein CASSPDSYQETQYF.

This clone showed up just once. The chain has TRBV11-3 and TRBJ2-2; maybe TRBD2 (5 bases). The CDR3 extends over 17 amino acids. V was clipped by 5 bases and J by 6 bases, with 22 bases between them. The germline V gene encodes CDR1 SGHNT and CDR2 YENEEA. CDR3 region: CASSKSFGIKDAGELFF. In nucleotides, the CDR3 is TGTGCCAGCAGCAAAAGTTTCGGGATAAAGGACGCCGGGGAGCTGTTTTTT.

The chain couples TRBV30 to TRBJ2-1; D remains ambiguous. The V gene's germline CDR1 is GTSNPN and CDR2 SVGIG (reference sequence). V dropped 0 bases and J dropped 7 bases, with 7 bases sitting between them. The CDR3 has 12 residues. The CDR3 sequence is CAWSVRANEQFF. The CDR3 nucleotides are TGTGCCTGGAGTGTACGAGCGAATGAGCAGTTCTTC.

V gene TRBV5-1 combines with J gene TRBJ1-2; D gene ambiguous. Deletions cut 3 bases from V and 9 bases from J, with 21 bases between. Germline CDR1 and CDR2: SGHRS and YFSETQ. The CDR3 loop spans 15 amino acids. CDR3 DNA: TGCGCCAGCAGCTCAGTCCCGGGTCAAGCAATTAGCTACACCTTC. This sequence encodes CASSSVPGQAISYTF.

The count of this clone is one. The chain carries TRBV19 and TRBJ1-2, with 9 bases that match TRBD1. Trimming at V came to 5 bases and at J to 5 bases, leaving 18 bases not matched to a gene. Germline values: CDR1 LNHDA, CDR2 SQIVND (reference sequence). There are 18 residues in the CDR3. The CDR3 DNA is TGTGCCAGTAGTTTGCTCCGGGACAGGGAGGTTTTATCGTATGGCTACACCTTC. This translates into CASSLLRDREVLSYGYTF.

This clone occurred once. The V and J genes are TRBV11-2 and TRBJ1-4, with 9 bases lining up with TRBD1. The CDR3 sequence is 18 residues long. Per germline, CDR1 SGHAT and CDR2 FQNNGV. The V and J ends lost 5 bases and 0 bases, in that order; junction bases with no gene match: 10. This chain's CDR3 is CASSIGQGTYPTNEKLFF. CDR3 bases: TGTGCCAGCAGCATAGGACAGGGGACCTACCCAACTAATGAAAAACTGTTTTTT.

This sequence joins TRBV5-1 and TRBJ1-2; D perhaps matches TRBD1 (6 bases). The CDR3 length is 16 residues. With 3 bases removed from V and 0 bases from J, the gap between germline ends came to 15 bases. In germline, CDR1 is SGHRS, CDR2 YFSETQ. The CDR3 region has the DNA TGCGCCAGCAGCTCCGGGACAAATAACCCTAACTATGGCTACACCTTC. Its protein product is CASSSGTNNPNYGYTF.

The rearrangement uses TRBV5-1 and TRBJ1-1, with D unresolved. The V end lost 2 bases, the J end lost 10 bases, and 12 bases lay between the germline ends. The CDR3 sequence is 12 residues long. The germline V gene has CDR1 SGHRS and CDR2 YFSETQ. This CDR3 reads CASSFPGSGAFF. CDR3 in DNA: TGCGCCAGCAGCTTCCCAGGTAGCGGAGCTTTCTTT. The complete variable domain, with remaining parts taken from reference TRBV5-1 and TRBJ1-1, reads KAGVTQTPRYLIKTRGQQVTLSCSPISGHRSVSWYQQTPGQGLQFLFEYFSETQRNKGNFPGRFSGRQFSNSRSEMNVSTLELGDSALYLCASSFPGSGAFFGQGTRLTVV.

The genes are TRBV5-5 and TRBJ2-5; D gene ambiguous. This CDR3 is 14 amino acids long. V lost 1 base and J 0 bases, leaving 7 bases between the germline ends. Germline CDR1 SGHKS, CDR2 YYEKEE (reference sequence). The CDR3 DNA reads as TGTGCCAGCAGCTTGTTTACTGACCAAGAGACCCAGTACTTC. Its translation is CASSLFTDQETQYF.

V is TRBV5-1 and J is TRBJ1-1; TRBD1 might be the D (5 bases). The CDR3 sequence is 13 residues long. Trimming removed 0 bases from V and 5 bases from J, with 8 bases in between. In germline, CDR1 is SGHRS, CDR2 YFSETQ. The CDR3, as DNA: TGCGCCAGCAGCTTGGCAGGGTCTACTGAAGCTTTCTTT. Encoded protein: CASSLAGSTEAFF. Full variable domain (rest looked up from reference TRBV5-1 and TRBJ1-1): KAGVTQTPRYLIKTRGQQVTLSCSPISGHRSVSWYQQTPGQGLQFLFEYFSETQRNKGNFPGRFSGRQFSNSRSEMNVSTLELGDSALYLCASSLAGSTEAFFGQGTRLTVV.

The chain joins TRBV6-5 to TRBJ1-2; possibly TRBD1 for D (5 bases). CDR1 and CDR2 (germline): MNHEY, SVGAGI. The CDR3 covers 14 residues. V lost 4 bases to trimming and J lost 3 bases, with 12 bases between them. Here the CDR3 DNA reads TGTGCCAGCAGTTCCTCCGACAGATACTATGGCTACACCTTC. This codes for CASSSSDRYYGYTF.

J is TRBJ2-5 and V is TRBV20-1; 10 bases line up with TRBD2. Germline V gives CDR1 DFQATT, CDR2 SNEGSKA (reference sequence). The CDR3 is 14 residues long. V lost 3 bases, J lost 1 base, and 2 bases stayed unmatched. The CDR3 DNA reads TGCAGTGCTAGTAAGCGGGGGGGCCAAGAGACCCAGTACTTC. Protein product: CSASKRGGQETQYF.

A few counts support this clone. The chain joins TRBV7-2 to TRBJ1-6; 9 bases are a match to TRBD1. With 7 bases clipped from V and 10 bases from J, the junction kept 5 bases outside the gene matches. The CDR3 runs 13 residues. Per germline, CDR1 SGHTA and CDR2 FQGNSA. CDR3 protein: CASTGGTGSPLHF. CDR3 bases: TGTGCCAGCACGGGCGGGACAGGGTCACCCCTCCACTTT.

The chain has TRBV9 and TRBJ1-4, with TRBD1 as a possible D gene (5 bases). The length of the CDR3 is 16 residues. Trimming pared 0 bases from V and 5 bases from J, leaving 14 bases between. Germline CDR1 reads SGDLS; CDR2 reads YYNGEE. This chain's CDR3 is CASSVGSQGLNEKLFF. DNA of the CDR3: TGTGCCAGCAGCGTAGGATCGCAGGGACTAAATGAAAAACTGTTTTTT.

The chain uses TRBV5-5 and TRBJ1-5; D ambiguous. V lost 3 bases and J 2 bases, leaving 15 bases between the germline ends. The CDR3 extends over 16 amino acids. The germline gives CDR1 SGHKS, CDR2 YYEKEE (reference sequence). CDR3 residues: CASSSEGTRGNQPQHF. CDR3 DNA: TGTGCCAGCAGCTCGGAGGGAACAAGGGGCAATCAGCCCCAGCATTTT.

The chain combines TRBV5-1 with TRBJ2-3; tentatively, D is TRBD2 (5 bases). Trimming stripped 4 bases from V and 1 base from J, with 7 bases between. The CDR3 totals 13 residues. The germline gives CDR1 SGHRS, CDR2 YFSETQ. The CDR3 sequence: CASSDGGTDTQYF. CDR3 nucleotides: TGCGCCAGCAGCGACGGGGGCACAGATACGCAGTATTTT. Variable domain in full (rest from reference TRBV5-1 and TRBJ2-3): KAGVTQTPRYLIKTRGQQVTLSCSPISGHRSVSWYQQTPGQGLQFLFEYFSETQRNKGNFPGRFSGRQFSNSRSEMNVSTLELGDSALYLCASSDGGTDTQYFGPGTRLTVL.

This clone was found once. V and J are TRBV27 and TRBJ1-1, with unresolved D. CDR3 size: 13 residues. Between the trimmed V and J ends, which lost 1 base and 3 bases, there was a span of 6 bases. CDR1 is MNHEY, CDR2 SMNVEV, per germline (reference sequence). The CDR3 reads CASSLLWHTEAFF. The CDR3 nucleotides are TGTGCCAGCAGTTTATTGTGGCACACTGAAGCTTTCTTT.

Only one count was recorded for this clone. The chain links TRBV4-3 to TRBJ1-4; 10 bases line up with TRBD1. The V gene end was trimmed by 3 bases and the J gene end by 8 bases; junction bases not matched to a gene: 6. CDR3 length equals 15 residues. Germline V gene lookup returns CDR1 LGHNA and CDR2 YSLEER. CDR3 DNA sequence: TGCGCCAGCAGCCACAGGCGGACAGGGGGAGAAAAACTGTTTTTT. This sequence encodes CASSHRRTGGEKLFF.

The chain recombines TRBV6-5 with TRBJ1-1; D possibly corresponds to TRBD1 (5 bases). V lost 0 bases and J 4 bases, leaving 12 bases between the germline ends. Per germline, CDR1 MNHEY and CDR2 SVGAGI. The CDR3 consists of 15 residues. CDR3 DNA sequence: TGTGCCAGCAGTTACTCGATCGGCGGGACCACTGAAGCTTTCTTT. Encoded protein: CASSYSIGGTTEAFF.